This is a list of T cell receptor beta chains from one sample in a study of OX40 agonist ivuxolimab in advanced cancers. Data came from immunoSEQ multiplex PCR; TCRdb stores just in-frame clones and leaves some out. There are 35,000 to 40,000 clones in the sample; roughly 90% occur only once, and approximately 9.7% lies in the top ten. This sample comprised CD4+ or CD8+ T cells sorted from blood, obtained in a trial of the OX40 agonist ivuxolimab. These receptors all stem from an adult with an advanced solid tumor such as melanoma, head and neck, liver or kidney cancer. Each CDR3 is given with its conserved first and last residue. Each record gives: J gene, D gene, V gene, CDR3 protein. D genes are given only for firm matches.

j_call: TRBJ2-3; d_call: TRBD2; v_call: TRBV2; cdr3_aa: CLTKTSAADTQYF
j_call: TRBJ1-1; d_call: TRBD1; v_call: TRBV7-9; cdr3_aa: CASRSDRGTEAFF
j_call: TRBJ2-1; d_call: .; v_call: TRBV7-8; cdr3_aa: CASSSLKPELDEQFF
j_call: TRBJ2-3; d_call: TRBD1; v_call: TRBV11-1; cdr3_aa: CASSLGTGGDTQYF
j_call: TRBJ1-5; d_call: TRBD1; v_call: TRBV7-8; cdr3_aa: CASSSTGGEQPQHF
j_call: TRBJ1-1; d_call: .; v_call: TRBV6-1; cdr3_aa: CASTEWGSRAFF
j_call: TRBJ2-1; d_call: .; v_call: TRBV25-1; cdr3_aa: CASNSGTIYNEQFF
j_call: TRBJ2-3; d_call: .; v_call: TRBV5-1; cdr3_aa: CASSLADPRADTQYF
j_call: TRBJ2-1; d_call: TRBD1; v_call: TRBV9; cdr3_aa: CASSVRGGAGNEQFF
j_call: TRBJ2-3; d_call: TRBD2; v_call: TRBV7-2; cdr3_aa: CASSFWGGYLPDTQYF
j_call: TRBJ2-1; d_call: TRBD2; v_call: TRBV5-1; cdr3_aa: CASRSGLAALNEQFF
j_call: TRBJ1-4; d_call: .; v_call: TRBV7-9; cdr3_aa: CASSLDLGREKLFF
j_call: TRBJ1-4; d_call: TRBD1; v_call: TRBV6-1; cdr3_aa: CASRQTGAPHEKLFF
j_call: TRBJ2-7; d_call: TRBD1; v_call: TRBV28; cdr3_aa: CASNRGYEQYF
j_call: TRBJ1-3; d_call: .; v_call: TRBV13; cdr3_aa: CASKGSGNTIYF
j_call: TRBJ2-5; d_call: .; v_call: TRBV7-9; cdr3_aa: CASSSKTGLLLAQYF
j_call: TRBJ1-2; d_call: .; v_call: TRBV5-6; cdr3_aa: CASRYHPGTINYGYTF
j_call: TRBJ1-1; d_call: .; v_call: TRBV19; cdr3_aa: CASTTLGVNTEAFF
j_call: TRBJ2-7; d_call: .; v_call: TRBV7-8; cdr3_aa: CASSPNVYEQYF
j_call: TRBJ2-5; d_call: TRBD2; v_call: TRBV10-3; cdr3_aa: CAIRLAGGPEETQYF
j_call: TRBJ2-5; d_call: .; v_call: TRBV13; cdr3_aa: CASSLGLAPGKTQYF
j_call: TRBJ1-2; d_call: .; v_call: TRBV7-9; cdr3_aa: CASSDSYGGYTF
j_call: TRBJ2-7; d_call: .; v_call: TRBV5-4; cdr3_aa: CASTRGPRYEQYF
j_call: TRBJ2-2; d_call: .; v_call: TRBV4-3; cdr3_aa: CASSLDGRGRGTGELFF
j_call: TRBJ1-1; d_call: .; v_call: TRBV6-5; cdr3_aa: CASSPHRANTEAFF
j_call: TRBJ2-3; d_call: TRBD1; v_call: TRBV6-5; cdr3_aa: CASSYSYRGQNTQYF
j_call: TRBJ2-3; d_call: .; v_call: TRBV30; cdr3_aa: CAWGAGRSTDTQYF
j_call: TRBJ1-4; d_call: .; v_call: TRBV19; cdr3_aa: CASSIPPPQGTNEKLFF
j_call: TRBJ2-7; d_call: .; v_call: TRBV19; cdr3_aa: CASSIALTIGEQYF
j_call: TRBJ2-7; d_call: .; v_call: TRBV14; cdr3_aa: CASSPLTGPGDEQYF
j_call: TRBJ2-1; d_call: .; v_call: TRBV2; cdr3_aa: CASIGGTLYNEQFF
j_call: TRBJ1-5; d_call: .; v_call: TRBV5-1; cdr3_aa: CASSLGDNQPQHF
j_call: TRBJ1-1; d_call: .; v_call: TRBV7-9; cdr3_aa: CASSRGEGEAFF
j_call: TRBJ1-5; d_call: .; v_call: TRBV28; cdr3_aa: CASSLGGARNQPQHF
j_call: TRBJ1-4; d_call: .; v_call: TRBV11-2; cdr3_aa: CASSLESLTNEKLFF
j_call: TRBJ2-1; d_call: TRBD1; v_call: TRBV27; cdr3_aa: CASSFLNTGGAHNEQFF
j_call: TRBJ2-3; d_call: .; v_call: TRBV6-6; cdr3_aa: CASSNRLGTDTQYF
j_call: TRBJ2-2; d_call: .; v_call: TRBV29-1; cdr3_aa: CSATFGGRELFF
j_call: TRBJ1-1; d_call: .; v_call: TRBV4-2; cdr3_aa: CASSQKTLNTEAFF
j_call: TRBJ2-2; d_call: TRBD2; v_call: TRBV29-1; cdr3_aa: CSVELRAGGGTGELFF
j_call: TRBJ1-2; d_call: TRBD1; v_call: TRBV7-2; cdr3_aa: CASSFPQASGGRFGYTF
j_call: TRBJ1-5; d_call: .; v_call: TRBV9; cdr3_aa: CASSAGPNLDQPQHF
j_call: TRBJ2-2; d_call: .; v_call: TRBV7-7; cdr3_aa: CASSFGGPNTGELFF
j_call: TRBJ1-1; d_call: .; v_call: TRBV29-1; cdr3_aa: CSVEDTVNTEAFF
j_call: TRBJ2-1; d_call: TRBD1; v_call: TRBV2; cdr3_aa: CASRPDRGGDNEQFF